This T cell receptor (beta chain) appears in the sequencing data of a study of CD8+CD57+ T cells in acquired aplastic anemia (dated by TCRdb to the late 2010s). For the study in its entirety: A mean of approximately 3 ug of DNA, ranging from about 0.2 to 27.4 ug, was extracted from sorted CD4+ and CD8+ cells. An average of roughly 9.8 million reads for CD4+ cells and around 11 million reads for CD8+ cells was obtained from healthy donor samples. Beyond this particular receptor, the publication reports: Roughly 30 CD8+ CDR3 sequences were shared between patients and controls but appeared highly expressed in patients and within their immunodominant clones. CD8+ Simpson's diversity did not differ significantly between patients and healthy controls (P=0.060).

Including cysteine and phenylalanine, the CDR3 has 15 amino acids. Only the CDR3 DNA stays, 45 bases, in frame from base 1. Compared with germline, V lacks 4 bases and J lacks 3 bases; bases without a gene match: 6. The germline V gene gives CDR1 as SGDLS and CDR2 as YYNGEE. Ten or more counts support this clonotype. Its antigen remains unidentified. Per-base qualities were not stored, and no clone one base away is much larger. Profiling of TCR beta VDJ combinations and CDR3 sequences used genomic DNA as the template. An Illumina HiSeq 2000 was used for TCR repertoire sequencing. As for the original processing: Repertoire assessment relied on Simpson's diversity index, CDR3 size and DJ length profiles, and TRBV/TRBJ rearrangement plots. Whichever DNA sequence was most abundant in the deep sequencing data was defined as the immunodominant clone. CDR3 amino acid sequences were checked for sharing between subjects and were compared against published repertoires and the VDJdb database. TCRdb passed the public sequencing reads through fastp at Q25 and MiXCR, retaining productive beta sequences. Rows are unified per CDR3 protein, each entry keeping the most common DNA and genes. None of the V and J calls come from the authors' own analysis; TCRdb made them. The sample has about 81,000 distinct CDR3 sequences on record, over 35% of them singletons. The ten top clones hold about 68% of the sample.

In this study, sorted CD4+ and CD8+ T cells from the blood of healthy subjects and of severe aplastic anemia patients had their TCR repertoires deep-sequenced. Ficoll-Paque density gradient centrifugation was used to isolate peripheral blood mononuclear cells. CD4+ and CD8+ T cells were sorted by FACS or magnetic beads before DNA extraction. Sequenced sample: sorted CD4+, CD8+, or CD8+CD57+ T cells (not recorded which) from PBMCs. The clonotype originates from a human donor in good health, serving as a control. The rearranged segments are TRBV9 and TRBJ2-3, and TRBD2 aligns with 9 junction nucleotides. The CDR3 in this case is CASSIAGDGTDTQYF. The sequenced DNA: TGTGCCAGCAGCATAGCGGGAGACGGAACAGATACGCAGTATTTT.